The 2 T cell receptor beta chains below come from one sample, sequenced in a study of T-cell reconstitution after alpha-beta-depleted transplantation in children. The TCRbeta library was prepared with unique molecular identifiers. TCRdb fed the PCR reads into MiXCR, producing one record per CDR3 protein. The table has approximately 230,000 distinct CDR3 sequences, under 30% seen once. Here the sequenced sample was PBMCs, taken before TCRalphabeta/CD19-depleted stem cell transplant. The receptors stem from a girl aged 2-10 years with Fanconi anemia, due to receive a stem cell transplant.

This chain connects TRBV7-2 to TRBJ2-7; no clear D gene. V lost 0 bases to trimming and J lost 4 bases, with 7 bases between them. This CDR3 has 13 residues. The germline V gene has CDR1 SGHTA and CDR2 FQGNSA. Here the CDR3 DNA reads TGTGCCAGCAGCTTAGCGTTTATATACGAGCAGTACTTC. It is translated as CASSLAFIYEQYF.

This clonotype has at least ten counts. The gene calls are TRBV29-1 and TRBJ2-3; possible D gene TRBD2, 7 bases. The V gene lost 4 bases and the J gene lost 0 bases, with 14 bases spanning the gap. The germline gives CDR1 SQVTM, CDR2 ANQGSEA. CDR3 length equals 15 residues. CDR3 loop: CSVGGGGRSTDTQYF. DNA of the CDR3: TGCAGCGTTGGAGGGGGGGGAAGGAGCACAGATACGCAGTATTTT.